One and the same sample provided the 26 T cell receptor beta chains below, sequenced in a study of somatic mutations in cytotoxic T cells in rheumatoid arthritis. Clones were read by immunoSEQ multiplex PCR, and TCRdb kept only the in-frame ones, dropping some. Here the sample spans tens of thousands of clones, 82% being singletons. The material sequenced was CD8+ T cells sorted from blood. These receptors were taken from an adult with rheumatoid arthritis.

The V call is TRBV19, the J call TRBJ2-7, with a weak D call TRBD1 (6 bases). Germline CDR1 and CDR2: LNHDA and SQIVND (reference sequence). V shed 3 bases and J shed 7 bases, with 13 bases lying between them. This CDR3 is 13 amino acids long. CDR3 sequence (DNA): TGTGCCAGTAGTATTGCAGGGGTGAGAGAGCAGTACTTC. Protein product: CASSIAGVREQYF.

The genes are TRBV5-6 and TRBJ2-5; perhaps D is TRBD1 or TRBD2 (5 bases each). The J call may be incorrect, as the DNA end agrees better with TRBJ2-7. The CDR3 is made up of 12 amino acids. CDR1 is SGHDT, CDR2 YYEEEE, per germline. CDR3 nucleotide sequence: TGTGCCAGCAGCCTCATGGGACACGAGCAGTACTTC. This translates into CASSLMGHEQYF.

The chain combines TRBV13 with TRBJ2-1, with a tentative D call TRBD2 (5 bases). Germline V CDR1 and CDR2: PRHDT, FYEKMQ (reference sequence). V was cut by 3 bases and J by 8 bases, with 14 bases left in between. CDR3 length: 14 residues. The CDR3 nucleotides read TGTGCCAGCAGCTTTAAGCGGCCGGGCGATGAGCAGTTCTTC. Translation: CASSFKRPGDEQFF.

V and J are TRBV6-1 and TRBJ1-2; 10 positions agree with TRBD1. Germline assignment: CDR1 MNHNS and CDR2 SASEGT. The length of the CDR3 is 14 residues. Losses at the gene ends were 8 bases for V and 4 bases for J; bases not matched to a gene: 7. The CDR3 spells CASEGDRGLYGYTF. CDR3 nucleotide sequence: TGTGCCAGCGAAGGGGACAGGGGTCTCTATGGCTACACCTTC.

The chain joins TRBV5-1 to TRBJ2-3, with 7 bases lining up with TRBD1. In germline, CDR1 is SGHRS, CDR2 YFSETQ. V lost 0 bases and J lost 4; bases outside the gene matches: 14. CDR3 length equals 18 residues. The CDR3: CASSLDGRGSSPADTQYF. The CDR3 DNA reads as TGCGCCAGCAGCTTGGATGGCAGGGGGAGTTCGCCGGCAGATACGCAGTATTTT.

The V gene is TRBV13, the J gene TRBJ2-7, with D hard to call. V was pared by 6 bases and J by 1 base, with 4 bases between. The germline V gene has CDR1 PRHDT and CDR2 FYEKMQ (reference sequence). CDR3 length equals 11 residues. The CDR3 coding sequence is TGTGCCAGCAGTCTTTCCTACGAGCAGTACTTC. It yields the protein CASSLSYEQYF.

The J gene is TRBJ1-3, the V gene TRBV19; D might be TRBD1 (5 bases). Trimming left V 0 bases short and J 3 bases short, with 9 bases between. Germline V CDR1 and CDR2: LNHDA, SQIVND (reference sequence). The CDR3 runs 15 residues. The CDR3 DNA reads TGTGCCAGTAGTATAGATGCAGGGTTTGGAAACACCATATATTTT. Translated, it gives CASSIDAGFGNTIYF.

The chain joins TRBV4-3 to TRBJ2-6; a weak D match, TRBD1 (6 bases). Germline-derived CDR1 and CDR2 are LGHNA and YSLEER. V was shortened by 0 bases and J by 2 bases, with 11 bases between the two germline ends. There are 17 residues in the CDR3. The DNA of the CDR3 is TGCGCCAGCAGCCAAGAAACAGGGTGGACTGGGGCCAACGTCCTGACTTTC. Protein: CASSQETGWTGANVLTF.

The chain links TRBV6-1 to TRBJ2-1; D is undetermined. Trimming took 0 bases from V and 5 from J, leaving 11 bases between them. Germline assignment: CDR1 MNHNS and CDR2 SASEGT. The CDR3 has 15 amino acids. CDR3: CASSEADGSHNEQFF. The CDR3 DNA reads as TGTGCCAGCAGTGAAGCGGACGGATCACACAATGAGCAGTTCTTC.

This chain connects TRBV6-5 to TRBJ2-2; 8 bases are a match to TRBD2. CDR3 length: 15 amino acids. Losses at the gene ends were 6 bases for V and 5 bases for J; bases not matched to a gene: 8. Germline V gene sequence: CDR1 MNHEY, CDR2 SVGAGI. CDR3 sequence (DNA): TGTGCCAGCAGCTCGACGGGGGGGCTTACCGGGGAGCTGTTTTTT. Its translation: CASSSTGGLTGELFF.

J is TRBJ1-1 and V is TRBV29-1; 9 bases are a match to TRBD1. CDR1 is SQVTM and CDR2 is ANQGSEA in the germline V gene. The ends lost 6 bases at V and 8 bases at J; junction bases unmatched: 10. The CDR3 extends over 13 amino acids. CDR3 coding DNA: TGCAGCGTCGCATACCACGGACAGGGGGAAGCTTTCTTT. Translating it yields CSVAYHGQGEAFF.

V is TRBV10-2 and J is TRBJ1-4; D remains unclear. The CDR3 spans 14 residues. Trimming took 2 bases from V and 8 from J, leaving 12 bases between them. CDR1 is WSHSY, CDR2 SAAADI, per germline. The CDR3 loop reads CASSEVGRREKLFF. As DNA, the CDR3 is TGCGCCAGCAGTGAGGTGGGTCGAAGAGAAAAACTGTTTTTT.

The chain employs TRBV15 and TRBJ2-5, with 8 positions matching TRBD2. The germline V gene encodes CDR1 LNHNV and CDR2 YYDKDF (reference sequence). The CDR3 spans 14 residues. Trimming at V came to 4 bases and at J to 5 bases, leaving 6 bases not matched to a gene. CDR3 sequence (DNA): TGTGCCACCAGCAAAGCGGGAGCGCGGGAGACCCAGTACTTC. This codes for CATSKAGARETQYF.

The CDR3 loop is CASSRPGQYYEQYF. Here the CDR3 DNA reads TGTGCCAGTAGTAGACCGGGACAGTACTACGAGCAGTACTTC. V is TRBV19 and J is TRBJ2-7; 7 bases are a match to TRBD1. Germline loops: CDR1 LNHDA, CDR2 SQIVND (reference sequence). V gave up 4 bases and J gave up 3 bases; unmatched junction bases: 6. CDR3 length equals 14 residues.

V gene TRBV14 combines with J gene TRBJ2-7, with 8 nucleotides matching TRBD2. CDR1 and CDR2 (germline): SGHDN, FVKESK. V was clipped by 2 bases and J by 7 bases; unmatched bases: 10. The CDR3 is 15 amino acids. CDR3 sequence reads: CASSQLSGTLREQYF. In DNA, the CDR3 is TGTGCCAGCAGCCAACTTAGCGGGACCTTAAGGGAGCAGTACTTC.

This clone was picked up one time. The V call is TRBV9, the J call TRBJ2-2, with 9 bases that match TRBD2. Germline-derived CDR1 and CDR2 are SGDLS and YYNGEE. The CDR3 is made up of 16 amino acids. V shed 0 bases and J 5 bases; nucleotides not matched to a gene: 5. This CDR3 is CASSVVAGGSTGELFF. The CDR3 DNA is TGTGCCAGCAGCGTAGTGGCGGGAGGGTCTACCGGGGAGCTGTTTTTT. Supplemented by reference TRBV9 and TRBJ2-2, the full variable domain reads DSGVTQTPKHLITATGQRVTLRCSPRSGDLSVYWYQQSLDQGLQFLIQYYNGEERAKGNILERFSAQQFPDLHSELNLSSLELGDSALYFCASSVVAGGSTGELFFGEGSRLTVL.

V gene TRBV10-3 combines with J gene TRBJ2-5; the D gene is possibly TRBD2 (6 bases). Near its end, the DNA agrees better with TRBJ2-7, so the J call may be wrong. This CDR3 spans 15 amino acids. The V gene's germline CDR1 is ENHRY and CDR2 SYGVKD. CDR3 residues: CAISVRGVEGYEQYF. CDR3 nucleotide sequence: TGTGCCATCAGTGTACGAGGGGTGGAGGGCTACGAGCAGTACTTC.

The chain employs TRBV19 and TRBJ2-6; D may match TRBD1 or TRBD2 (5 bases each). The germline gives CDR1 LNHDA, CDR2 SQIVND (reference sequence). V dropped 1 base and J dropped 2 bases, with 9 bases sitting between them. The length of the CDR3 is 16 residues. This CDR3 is CASSIVEGTGANVLTF. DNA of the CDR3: TGTGCCAGTAGTATAGTAGAGGGGACTGGGGCCAACGTCCTGACTTTC.

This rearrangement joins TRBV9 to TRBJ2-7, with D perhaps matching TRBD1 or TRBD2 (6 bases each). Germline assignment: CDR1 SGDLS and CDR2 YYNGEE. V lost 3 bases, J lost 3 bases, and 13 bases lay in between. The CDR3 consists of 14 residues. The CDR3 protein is CASSAQGSGYEQYF. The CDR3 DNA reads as TGTGCCAGCAGCGCACAGGGTAGCGGCTACGAGCAGTACTTC.

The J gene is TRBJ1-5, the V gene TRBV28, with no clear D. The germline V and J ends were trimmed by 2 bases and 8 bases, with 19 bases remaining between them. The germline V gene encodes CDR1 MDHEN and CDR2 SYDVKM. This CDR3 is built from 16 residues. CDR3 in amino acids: CASSLTLQEVIEPQHF. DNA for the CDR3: TGTGCCAGCAGTTTAACCCTCCAAGAGGTAATTGAGCCCCAGCATTTT.

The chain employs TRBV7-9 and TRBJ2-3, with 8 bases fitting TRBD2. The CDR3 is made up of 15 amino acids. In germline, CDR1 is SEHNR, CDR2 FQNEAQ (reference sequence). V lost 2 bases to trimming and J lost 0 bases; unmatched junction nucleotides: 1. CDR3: CASSLSGRSTDTQYF. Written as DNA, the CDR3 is TGTGCCAGCAGCTTAAGCGGGAGAAGCACAGATACGCAGTATTTT.

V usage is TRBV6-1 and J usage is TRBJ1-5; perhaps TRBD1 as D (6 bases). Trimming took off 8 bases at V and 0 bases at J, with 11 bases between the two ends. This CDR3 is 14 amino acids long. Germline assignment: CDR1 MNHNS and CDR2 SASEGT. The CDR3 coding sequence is TGTGCCAGCTGGGGGCTTTTTAGCAATCAGCCCCAGCATTTT. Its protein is CASWGLFSNQPQHF.

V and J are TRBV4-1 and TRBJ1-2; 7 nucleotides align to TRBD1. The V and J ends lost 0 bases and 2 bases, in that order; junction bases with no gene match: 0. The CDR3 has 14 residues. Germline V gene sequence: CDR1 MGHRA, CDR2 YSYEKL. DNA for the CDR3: TGCGCCAGCAGCCAAGACAGGGGGAACTATGGCTACACCTTC. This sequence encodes CASSQDRGNYGYTF.

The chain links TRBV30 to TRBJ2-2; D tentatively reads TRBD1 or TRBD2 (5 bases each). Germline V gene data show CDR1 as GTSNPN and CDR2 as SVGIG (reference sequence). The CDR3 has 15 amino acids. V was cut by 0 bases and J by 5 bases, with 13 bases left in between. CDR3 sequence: CAWSVGRGVTGELFF. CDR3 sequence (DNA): TGTGCCTGGAGTGTAGGTCGAGGGGTAACCGGGGAGCTGTTTTTT.

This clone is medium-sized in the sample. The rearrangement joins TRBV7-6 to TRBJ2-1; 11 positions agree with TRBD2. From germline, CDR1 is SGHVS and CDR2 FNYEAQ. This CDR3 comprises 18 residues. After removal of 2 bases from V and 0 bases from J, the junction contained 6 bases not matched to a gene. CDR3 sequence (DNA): TGTGCCAGCAGCTTACCTAGCGGGAGGACTAGCTCCTACAATGAGCAGTTCTTC. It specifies CASSLPSGRTSSYNEQFF.

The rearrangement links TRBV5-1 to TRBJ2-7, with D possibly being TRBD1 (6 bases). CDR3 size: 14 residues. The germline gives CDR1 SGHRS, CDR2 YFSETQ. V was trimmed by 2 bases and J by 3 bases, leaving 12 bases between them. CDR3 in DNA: TGCGCCAGCAGCTTAGCCGGGACAAACTACGAGCAGTACTTC. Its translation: CASSLAGTNYEQYF.